This T cell receptor (beta chain) was captured in a study of radiation and T cells in renal cell carcinoma (dated by TCRdb to the early 2020s). For the study in its entirety: Samples were obtained from a clinical trial, in which 15 Gy stereotactic body radiation therapy was delivered to primary renal cell carcinomas and nephrectomy was performed 4 weeks later. A total of about 4 million unique CDR3 nucleotide sequences, encoding around 2.7 million unique CDR3 amino acid sequences, were found across all 50 or so samples. In total, 50 to 55 samples, comprising roughly 25 tumors and some 27 peripheral blood samples, were subjected to TCR beta sequencing.

About this clone itself: Its antigen specificity is not known. Base-call qualities are not available, and no considerably larger clone is one nucleotide away.

Explained via the paper, the time point label denotes: blood 2 weeks post-SBRT. The treatment or condition label, as the study defines it: 15 Gy SBRT to primary tumor, nephrectomy 4 weeks later. Serial peripheral blood from radiation-treated patients was sampled at baseline, 2 weeks and 4 weeks after SBRT to track tumor-enriched clonotypes. All patients had renal cell carcinoma with clear cell pathology. Genomic DNA for TCR sequencing was prepared using the QIAamp DNA Blood Mini Kit (Qiagen). Samples were included in the analyses only if all quality control checks were passed. The immunoSEQ kit was used, according to the manufacturer's recommendations, to generate TCR beta libraries from genomic DNA. To prepare the libraries, a first multiplex PCR with proprietary primers was run, followed by a second PCR that added unique barcodes, and a bead cleanup was done after each round. Each sample batch included a kit-provided positive control reaction and a negative control reaction. The final libraries underwent checking on an Agilent 4200 TapeStation D1000 ScreenTape, volumetric pooling, and quantification by qPCR. Sequencing was performed on an Illumina NextSeq500 with a MidOutput 150-cycle cartridge, and 156 Read1 and 15 Index1 cycles were run with kit custom primers. The pooled library was loaded at 0.9 to 1 pM, with a roughly 20% PhiX control spiked in. From the authors' description of their analysis: The vendor-processed data were analyzed in R, and a clonotype was defined as all T cells that share the same CDR3 nucleotide sequence. In the clone abundance analyses, frequencies were normalized to the 10,000 most abundant clones in each sample. Before analysis, public T cell clones were removed, and these numbered fewer than six per sample on average. A difference in abundance of at least 32-fold between compartments was used to define tumor-enriched and baseline blood-enriched clonotypes. A beta-binomial differential abundance model was used to identify clonotypes that were expanded or contracted between blood time points. The Baroni-Urbani and Buser coefficient was used to measure tumor-blood repertoire similarity, and groups were compared with two-tailed Wilcoxon tests in R. The clones in this table, taken by TCRdb from immuneACCESS, are in-frame only. Not every clone is retained; where verified, under half of the shortfall comes from an unresolved V gene, and the cause of the rest is unknown. That table furnishes V, J and clone size, whereas the DNA furnished D and trimming. The sample table contains about 150,000 clones; only one count was recorded for over 80% of them. The ten largest account for 10% to 15% of the sample.

V ends up 3 bases short and J 3 bases short, with an unmatched junction base count of 11. The CDR3 measures 16 amino acids from cysteine to phenylalanine. The CDR3 DNA has 48 bases and is translated from base 1. Via the germline V gene (reference sequence), CDR1 is SGHKS and CDR2 YYEKEE. What the work shows at the level of the full study, not this receptor alone: In blood, the top tumor clonotypes increased from baseline to 2 weeks after radiation and then shrank by 4 weeks, which suggests a temporary expansion of tumor-resident clones. Effects of radiation dose or scheduling on the TCR repertoire could not be addressed with the single-armed trial design. Because pretreatment tumor biopsies were not available, the baseline intratumoral presence of clonotypes could not be determined. Dynamics of the blood repertoire were not tracked past 4 weeks after treatment.

The sequencing here drew on blood, taken from a patient whose treatment included radiotherapy and nephrectomy. The TCR was taken from a woman in her 50s with renal cell carcinoma. The chain is encoded by TRBV5-5 joined to TRBJ1-1; 7 middle bases align to TRBD1. The DNA sequence is TGTGCCAGCAGCTCGACTTCACAGGGGAGGGACACTGAAGCTTTCTTT. This is translated as CASSSTSQGRDTEAFF.